This TCR beta chain appears in the sequencing data of a study of blood T cells in healthy people across ages (dated by TCRdb to between 2015 and 2016). Describing the broader study: In model experiments, roughly one uniquely barcoded TCR beta cDNA molecule per two T cells was captured by template switching. Two additional independent replicas of 1 million unique cDNA reads from the same blood draw were analyzed for two donors (one aged 18 to 30 and one aged 80 or older). Age-related changes in TCR beta repertoire diversity were measured in the study by deep sequencing normalized with unique cDNA molecular identifiers. To avoid experimental bias, donors of different ages were distributed randomly across sequencing lanes. Four age groups were formed from the donors: young (average approximately 15 years), middle-aged (approximately 40), aged (around 68) and long-lived (approximately 80). Overall study outcomes, separate from this receptor: Bulk unsorted PBMC profiling prevented conclusive comparison of naive and antigen-experienced compartments. Compared with the aged group, the long-lived group had more naive CD4+ T cells, fewer expanded clones and increased TCR diversity, a pattern suggesting age selection. Observed TCR beta diversity per million T cells fell roughly linearly with age, and a significant reduction was already apparent by age around 40. Estimates of total diversity based on one million sequenced T cells were considered lower bounds and underestimates. The CMV infection status of donors was not known, potentially confounding age-related changes in expanded clonotypes. There was a strong correlation between observed TCR beta diversity and the percentage of naive T cells measured by flow cytometry.

The method behind the library was 5' RACE. Data came from an Illumina HiSeq 2500. A second roughly 7 to 11 cycle PCR used a sample-barcoded 5' primer and a J-beta primer mix. Each TCR beta cDNA molecule received a unique molecular identifier from a template-switch 5' adaptor carrying 12 random nucleotides. Each sample yielded at least 2.5 million CDR3-containing paired-end reads. All of the RNA was converted into first-strand cDNA using the Mint cDNA synthesis kit, with a TRBC-specific oligonucleotide serving as the primer. Following uracil-DNA glycosylase treatment, a first 18-cycle PCR with universal primers M1SS and BC2_uni_R was performed on all cDNA. The study's processing was this. For normalization, 1 million high-quality reads, each with a distinct molecular identifier, were randomly selected from each sample. Instead of being binned into consensus sequences, reads with shared molecular identifiers were discarded. MiTCR, set to a Q25 quality threshold and the strictest error-elimination algorithm, was used for CDR3 identification, clonotype clustering and error correction. A nonparametric unseen species model with Euler transformation was used to estimate a lower bound on total TCR beta diversity. TCRdb ran its own pipeline on the public reads, namely fastp trimming at Q25 and MiXCR clone calling, and kept in-frame beta chains. Rows are unified per CDR3 protein, each entry keeping the most common DNA and genes. None of the V and J calls come from the authors' own analysis; TCRdb made them. For this sample the table gives 500,000 to 700,000 distinct CDR3 sequences, of which approximately 30% were detected only once. The ten largest account for 15% to 17% of the sample.

This clonotype was counted only a few times. Its binding antigen is unknown. The junction and the germline gene differ at one end; a read error may be behind it. Per the germline V gene, MGHRA is the CDR1 and YSYEKL is the CDR2. The CDR3 contains 15 residues, cysteine and phenylalanine counted. Only the CDR3 DNA stays, 45 bases, in frame from base 1. The donors were some 36 Caucasian individuals from Russia, aged 6 to 90 years, who were systemically healthy. Each donor gave 8 to 10 milliliters of peripheral blood, drawn into EDTA-treated Vacutainer tubes. Ficoll-Paque density-gradient centrifugation was used to isolate PBMCs, with at least 7 million obtained per sample. Trizol reagent was used to extract total RNA from the PBMCs, yielding at least 6 micrograms per sample. For every donor, flow cytometry on a PBMC aliquot measured the percentage of naive CD45RAhigh/CD27high T cells.

Sequences were obtained from blood. The sequence is built from TRBV4-1 and TRBJ2-1, and perhaps TRBD2 as D gene, on 6 matching bases. This receptor was taken from a woman older than 75 in good health. The CDR3 is CANSQVASVGYEQFF. In nucleotides, the sequence is TGCGCCAACAGCCAAGTGGCTAGCGTAGGATATGAGCAGTTCTTC.